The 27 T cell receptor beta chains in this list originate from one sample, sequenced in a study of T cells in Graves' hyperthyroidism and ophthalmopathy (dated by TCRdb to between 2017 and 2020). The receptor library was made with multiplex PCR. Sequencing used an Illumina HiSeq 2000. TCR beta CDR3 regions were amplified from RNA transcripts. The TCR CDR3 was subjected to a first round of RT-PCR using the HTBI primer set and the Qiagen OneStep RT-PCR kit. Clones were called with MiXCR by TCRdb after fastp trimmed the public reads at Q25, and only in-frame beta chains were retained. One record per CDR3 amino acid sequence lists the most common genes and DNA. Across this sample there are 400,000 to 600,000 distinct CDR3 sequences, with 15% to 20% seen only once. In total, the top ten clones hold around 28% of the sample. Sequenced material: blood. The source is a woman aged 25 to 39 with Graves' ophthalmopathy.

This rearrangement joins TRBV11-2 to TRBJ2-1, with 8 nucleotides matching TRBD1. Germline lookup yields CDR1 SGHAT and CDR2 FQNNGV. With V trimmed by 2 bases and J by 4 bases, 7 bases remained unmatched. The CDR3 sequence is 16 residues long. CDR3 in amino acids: CASSLTSTGDYNEQFF. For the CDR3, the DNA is TGTGCCAGCAGCTTAACGTCGACAGGGGATTACAATGAGCAGTTCTTC.

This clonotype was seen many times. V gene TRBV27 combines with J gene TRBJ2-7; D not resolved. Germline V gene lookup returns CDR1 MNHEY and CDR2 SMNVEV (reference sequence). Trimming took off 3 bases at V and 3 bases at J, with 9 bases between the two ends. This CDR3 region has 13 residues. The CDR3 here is CASSFSHHYEQYF. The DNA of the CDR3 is TGTGCCAGCAGTTTTTCACACCACTACGAGCAGTACTTC.

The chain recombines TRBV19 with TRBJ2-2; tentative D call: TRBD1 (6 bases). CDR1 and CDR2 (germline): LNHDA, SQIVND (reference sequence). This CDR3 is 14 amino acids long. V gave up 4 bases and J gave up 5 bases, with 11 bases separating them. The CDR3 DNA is TGTGCCAGTAGTACCGGGACACCTACCGGGGAGCTGTTTTTT. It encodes CASSTGTPTGELFF.

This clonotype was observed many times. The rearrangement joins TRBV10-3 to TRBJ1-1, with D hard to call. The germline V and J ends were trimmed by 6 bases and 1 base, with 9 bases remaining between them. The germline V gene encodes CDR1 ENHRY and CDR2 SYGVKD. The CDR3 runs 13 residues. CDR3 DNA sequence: TGTGCCATCAGGGGAGTGGAGAACACTGAAGCTTTCTTT. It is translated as CAIRGVENTEAFF.

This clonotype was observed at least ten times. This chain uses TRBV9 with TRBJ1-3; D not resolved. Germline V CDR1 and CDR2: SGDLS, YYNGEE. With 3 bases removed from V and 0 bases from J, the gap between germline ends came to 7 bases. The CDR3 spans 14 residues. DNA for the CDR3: TGTGCCAGCAGCGGGGGAAGCTCTGGAAACACCATATATTTT. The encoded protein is CASSGGSSGNTIYF.

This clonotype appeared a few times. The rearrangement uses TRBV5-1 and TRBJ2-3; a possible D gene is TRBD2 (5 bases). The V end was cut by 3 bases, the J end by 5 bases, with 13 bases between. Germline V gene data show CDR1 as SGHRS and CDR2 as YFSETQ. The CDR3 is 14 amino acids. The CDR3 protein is CASSSGGRRDTQYF. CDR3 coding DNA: TGCGCCAGCAGCTCCGGCGGGCGTAGAGATACGCAGTATTTT.

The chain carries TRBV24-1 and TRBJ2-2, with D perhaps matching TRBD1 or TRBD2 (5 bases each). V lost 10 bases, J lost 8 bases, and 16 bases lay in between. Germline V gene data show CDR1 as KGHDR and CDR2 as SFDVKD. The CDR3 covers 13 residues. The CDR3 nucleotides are TGTGCCACAAGAAGGGACCCGGGGGGGGAGCTGTTTTTT. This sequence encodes CATRRDPGGELFF.

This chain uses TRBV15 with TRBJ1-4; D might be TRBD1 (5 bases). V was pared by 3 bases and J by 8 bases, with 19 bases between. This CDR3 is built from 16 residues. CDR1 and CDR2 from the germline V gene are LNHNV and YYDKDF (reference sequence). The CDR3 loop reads CATSSDRWRGEEKLFF. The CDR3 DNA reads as TGTGCCACCAGCAGCGACCGTTGGCGGGGCGAAGAAAAACTGTTTTTT. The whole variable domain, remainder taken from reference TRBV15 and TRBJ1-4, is DAMVIQNPRYQVTQFGKPVTLSCSQTLNHNVMYWYQQKSSQAPKLLFHYYDKDFNNEADTPDNFQSRRPNTSFCFLDIRSPGLGDTAMYLCATSSDRWRGEEKLFFGSGTQLSVL.

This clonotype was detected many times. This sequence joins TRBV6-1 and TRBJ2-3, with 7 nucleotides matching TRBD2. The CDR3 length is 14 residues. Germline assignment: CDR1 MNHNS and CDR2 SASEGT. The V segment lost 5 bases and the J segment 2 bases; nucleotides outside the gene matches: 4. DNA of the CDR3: TGTGCCAGCAGTATAGCGGGTCTCACAGATACGCAGTATTTT. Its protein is CASSIAGLTDTQYF.

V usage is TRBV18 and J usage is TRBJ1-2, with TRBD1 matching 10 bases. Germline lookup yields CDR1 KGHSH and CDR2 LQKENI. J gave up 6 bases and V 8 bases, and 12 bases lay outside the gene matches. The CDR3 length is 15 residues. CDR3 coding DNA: TGTGCCAGCACGGGACAGGGGAGGACGAATGATGGCTACACCTTC. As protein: CASTGQGRTNDGYTF.

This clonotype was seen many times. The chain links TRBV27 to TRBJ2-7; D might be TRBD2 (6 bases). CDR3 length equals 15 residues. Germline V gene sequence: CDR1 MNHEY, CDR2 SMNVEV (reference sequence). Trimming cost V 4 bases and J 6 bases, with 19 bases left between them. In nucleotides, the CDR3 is TGTGCCAGCAGTTCCAAAATGGGACTTCCCCCCGAGCAGTACTTC. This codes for CASSSKMGLPPEQYF.

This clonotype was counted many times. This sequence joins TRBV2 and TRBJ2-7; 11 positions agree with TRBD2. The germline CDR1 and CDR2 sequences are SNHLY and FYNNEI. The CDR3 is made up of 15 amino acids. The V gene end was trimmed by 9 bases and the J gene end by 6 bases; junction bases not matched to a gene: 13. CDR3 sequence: CARRALAGEGSEQYF. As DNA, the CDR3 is TGTGCCAGACGGGCACTAGCGGGAGAGGGTAGCGAGCAGTACTTC.

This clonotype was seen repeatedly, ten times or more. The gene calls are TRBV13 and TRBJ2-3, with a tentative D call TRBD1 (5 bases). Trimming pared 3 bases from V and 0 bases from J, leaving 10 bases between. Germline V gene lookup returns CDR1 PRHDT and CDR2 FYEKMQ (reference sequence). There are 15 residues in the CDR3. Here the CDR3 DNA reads TGTGCCAGCAGCTTGGGGCAGTCTAGCACAGATACGCAGTATTTT. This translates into CASSLGQSSTDTQYF.

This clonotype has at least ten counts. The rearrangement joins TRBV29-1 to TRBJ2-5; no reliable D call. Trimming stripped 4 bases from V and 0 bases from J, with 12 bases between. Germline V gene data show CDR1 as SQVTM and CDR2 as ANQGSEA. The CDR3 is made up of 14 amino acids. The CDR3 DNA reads TGCAGCGTTGTGAGTTGGGCGAACCAAGAGACCCAGTACTTC. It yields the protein CSVVSWANQETQYF.

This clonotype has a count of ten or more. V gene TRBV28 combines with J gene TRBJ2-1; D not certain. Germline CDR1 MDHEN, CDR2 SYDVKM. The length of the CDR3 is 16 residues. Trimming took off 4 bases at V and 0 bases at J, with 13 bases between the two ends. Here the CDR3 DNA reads TGTGCCAGCAGTTCCTTAAGGTCTAACTCCTACAATGAGCAGTTCTTC. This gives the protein CASSSLRSNSYNEQFF.

CDR3 nucleotide sequence: TGCAGTGCTAGAGAGACAGGGGAGCAGTTCTTC. This translates into CSARETGEQFF. This chain joins TRBV20-1 and TRBJ2-1; 7 bases are shared with TRBD1. Trimming at V came to 0 bases and at J to 10 bases, leaving 0 bases not matched to a gene. Germline assignment: CDR1 DFQATT and CDR2 SNEGSKA (reference sequence). The CDR3 is 11 amino acids.

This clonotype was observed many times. The CDR3 loop is CSARLRRSYNEQFF. The CDR3 nucleotides read TGCAGTGCTAGGTTGAGGAGATCCTACAATGAGCAGTTCTTC. The V and J genes are TRBV20-1 and TRBJ2-1; D is undetermined. The CDR3 length is 14 residues. V lost 3 bases and J 1 base, leaving 10 bases between the germline ends. Germline CDR1 and CDR2: DFQATT and SNEGSKA (reference sequence).

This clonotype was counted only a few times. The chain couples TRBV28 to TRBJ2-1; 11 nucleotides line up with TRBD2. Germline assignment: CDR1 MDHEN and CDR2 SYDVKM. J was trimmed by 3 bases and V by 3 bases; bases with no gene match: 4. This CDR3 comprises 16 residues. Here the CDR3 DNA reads TGTGCCAGCAGTTTCACTAGCGGGGGTATCTACAATGAGCAGTTCTTC. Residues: CASSFTSGGIYNEQFF.

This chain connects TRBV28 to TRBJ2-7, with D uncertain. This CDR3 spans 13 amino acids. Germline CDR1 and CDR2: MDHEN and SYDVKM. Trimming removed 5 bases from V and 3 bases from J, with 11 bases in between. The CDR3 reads CASSPSPDYEQYF. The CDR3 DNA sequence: TGTGCCAGCAGTCCATCACCGGACTACGAGCAGTACTTC. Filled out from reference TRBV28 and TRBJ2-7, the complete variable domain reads DVKVTQSSRYLVKRTGEKVFLECVQDMDHENMFWYRQDPGLGLRLIYFSYDVKMKEKGDIPEGYSVSREKKERFSLILESASTNQTSMYLCASSPSPDYEQYFGPGTRLTVT.

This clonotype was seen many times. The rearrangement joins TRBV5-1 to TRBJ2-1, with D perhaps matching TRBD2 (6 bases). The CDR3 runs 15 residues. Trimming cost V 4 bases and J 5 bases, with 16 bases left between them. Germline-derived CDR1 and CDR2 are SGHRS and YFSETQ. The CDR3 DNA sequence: TGCGCCAGCAGCCGCACGTTAGCGGAAAACAATGAGCAGTTCTTC. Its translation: CASSRTLAENNEQFF.

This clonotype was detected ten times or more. The CDR3 spells CASSFVTAIGGTQYF. In DNA form, the CDR3 reads TGTGCCAGCAGCTTTGTGACGGCCATAGGAGGGACCCAGTACTTC. V is TRBV7-2 and J is TRBJ2-5; possibly TRBD2 for D (5 bases). The V gene's germline CDR1 is SGHTA and CDR2 FQGNSA. The ends were cut back, 3 bases at V and 7 bases at J, with 18 bases in the middle. This CDR3 is built from 15 residues.

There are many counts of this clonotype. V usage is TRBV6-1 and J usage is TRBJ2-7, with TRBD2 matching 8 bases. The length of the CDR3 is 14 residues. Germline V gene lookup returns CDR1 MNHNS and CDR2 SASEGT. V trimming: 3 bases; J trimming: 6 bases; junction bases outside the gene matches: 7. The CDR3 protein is CASSDLAGQGEQYF. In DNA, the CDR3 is TGTGCCAGCAGTGACTTAGCGGGGCAGGGCGAGCAGTACTTC.

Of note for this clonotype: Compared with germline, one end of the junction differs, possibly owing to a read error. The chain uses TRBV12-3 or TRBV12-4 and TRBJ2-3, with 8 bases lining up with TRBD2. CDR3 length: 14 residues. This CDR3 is CAGSNSGITDTQYF. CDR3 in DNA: TGTGCCGGCAGTAATAGCGGGATCACAGATACGCAGTATTTT.

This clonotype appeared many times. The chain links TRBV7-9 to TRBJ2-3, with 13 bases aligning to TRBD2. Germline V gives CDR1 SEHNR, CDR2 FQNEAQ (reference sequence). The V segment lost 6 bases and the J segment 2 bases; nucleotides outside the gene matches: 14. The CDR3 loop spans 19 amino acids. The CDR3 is CASSPYGRLAGGLTDTQYF. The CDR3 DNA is TGTGCCAGCAGTCCCTATGGCCGACTAGCGGGAGGACTCACAGATACGCAGTATTTT.

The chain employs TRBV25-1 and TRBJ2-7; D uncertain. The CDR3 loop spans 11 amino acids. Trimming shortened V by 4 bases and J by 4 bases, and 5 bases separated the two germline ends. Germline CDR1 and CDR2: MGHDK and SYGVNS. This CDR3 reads CASSVEYEQYF. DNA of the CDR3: TGTGCCAGCAGTGTCGAGTACGAGCAGTACTTC.

In DNA form, the CDR3 reads TGTGCCAGCAGTTATCTAGCAGACACCGGGGAGCTGTTTTTT. Translated, it gives CASSYLADTGELFF. V is TRBV6-5 and J is TRBJ2-2, with D tentatively TRBD2 (5 bases). Trimming pared 3 bases from V and 3 bases from J, leaving 8 bases between. CDR1 is MNHEY and CDR2 is SVGAGI in the germline V gene. This CDR3 contains 14 residues.

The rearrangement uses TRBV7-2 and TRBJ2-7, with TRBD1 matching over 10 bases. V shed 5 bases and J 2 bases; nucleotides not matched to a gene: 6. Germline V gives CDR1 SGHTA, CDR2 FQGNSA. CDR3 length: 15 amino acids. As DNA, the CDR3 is TGTGCCAGCAGCGTGACCGGGACAGGGGCCTACGAGCAGTACTTC. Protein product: CASSVTGTGAYEQYF.